The entry below describes one TCR beta chain. No antigen is known for it. This sample is part of a study of shared clonotypes between healthy human individuals. Study summary: A couple of female and a few male donors aged 18 to 49 were enrolled. General study points: Having only a few donors restricted how much genetic and exposure-history diversity was captured. It was anticipated that sequencing depth would influence how many clonotypes donors shared.

Original handling: ImmunoSEQ gave junction-only sequences without quality scores, so filtering differed. The protocol was immunoSEQ multiplex PCR, while the TCRdb copy is restricted to in-frame clones and leaves out a portion. D and trimming come from the DNA, and the V and J calls and clone size come from that table. The sample includes approximately 2.1 million clones, 93% of them seen just once. Germline CDR1 and CDR2: SQVTM and ANQGSEA. Trimming cost V 7 bases and J 3 bases, with 19 bases left between them. The CDR3 length is 15 residues. This TCR was sampled from a man between 18 and 35 years old in good health. Some clones in this sample may be carry-over from other donors' samples. Sequenced input: naive CD4+ T cells from PBMCs. The subset is: CD45RA+ positively selected. The chain combines TRBV29-1 with TRBJ2-4; D call uncertain. The CDR3 bases are TGCAGCGGTCGGTTTGGGCTTTGGGACAAAAACATTCAGTACTTC. Its protein is CSGRFGLWDKNIQYF.